A selection of T cell receptor beta chains follows, all from one sample in a study of shared T cell receptors in the human thymus. Profiling relied on immunoSEQ multiplex PCR, and the TCRdb table lists in-frame clones only, not all of them. Here the sample spans 640,000 or so clones, about 89% being singletons. The same specimen was also included in a second study, on human thymus T cells.

The source material was thymocytes. The receptors here all came from a boy younger than two with a congenital heart defect. Each CDR3 is given with its conserved first and last residue. Each record gives: J gene, D gene, V gene, clone size, CDR3 DNA, CDR3 protein. A D gene is named only where the DNA matches it firmly. Size tells how often a clone was seen (once, few, many) or the class of an expanded clone, and some rows leave it out.

TRBJ1-1 - TRBV6-1 - TGTGCCAGCAGTGAGGCCCCACCAAGGGGCACTGAAGCTTTCTTT CASSEAPPRGTEAFF
TRBJ2-3 TRBD2 TRBV7-9 - TGTGCCAGCAGCTCGGGACTAGCGCGAGATACGCAGTATTTT CASSSGLARDTQYF
TRBJ2-7 TRBD2 TRBV27 - TGTGCCAGCATGCCCGCATATAGCGGGAGAAAAAAAGCCTACGAGCAGTACTTC CASMPAYSGRKKAYEQYF
TRBJ1-2 - TRBV5-4 - TGTGCCAGCAGCCCCCTGGAGGGCCCCTATGGCTACACCTTC CASSPLEGPYGYTF
TRBJ1-1 - TRBV18 few TGTGCCAGCTCACCCGCAGTCATGAACACTGAAGCTTTCTTT CASSPAVMNTEAFF
TRBJ2-2 - TRBV6-5 - TGTGCCAGTTCACGGGCAGGGGTAAACACCGGGGAGCTGTTTTTT CASSRAGVNTGELFF
TRBJ2-7 TRBD1 TRBV14 few TGTGCCAGCAGCCAAGAGACAGGGAGCTCCTACGAGCAGTACTTC CASSQETGSSYEQYF
TRBJ1-2 TRBD1 TRBV19 - TGTGCCAGTAGTGTTGGGGACAGGAACTATGGCTACACCTTC CASSVGDRNYGYTF
TRBJ2-7 - TRBV27 - TGTGCCAGCAGTATGGGACATTCCTACGAGCAGTACTTC CASSMGHSYEQYF
TRBJ2-5 TRBD2 TRBV27 - TGTGCCAGCAGCCCGACTAGCGGGGGGGCCGGGGAGACCCAGTACTTC CASSPTSGGAGETQYF
TRBJ2-1 TRBD2 TRBV27 - TGTGCCAGCAGTTTATACGAGCGGGAGGGCAATGAGCAGTTCTTC CASSLYEREGNEQFF
TRBJ2-7 TRBD2 TRBV4-1 - TGCGCCAGCAGCCAAGAACTAGCGGGGGGGCGTTCAAGCGAGCAGTACTTC CASSQELAGGRSSEQYF
TRBJ2-1 TRBD1 TRBV5-1 - TGCGCCAGCAGCTTGGGGGGGGACAGGGTCCTCAATGAGCAGTTCTTC CASSLGGDRVLNEQFF
TRBJ2-4 - TRBV5-1 - TGCGCCAGCAGCTCCGACTCCCTAGCCAAAAACATTCAGTACTTC CASSSDSLAKNIQYF
TRBJ2-2 - TRBV7-2 - TGTGCCAGCAGCTTAAGGAGGGCAAGCACCGGGGAGCTGTTTTTT CASSLRRASTGELFF